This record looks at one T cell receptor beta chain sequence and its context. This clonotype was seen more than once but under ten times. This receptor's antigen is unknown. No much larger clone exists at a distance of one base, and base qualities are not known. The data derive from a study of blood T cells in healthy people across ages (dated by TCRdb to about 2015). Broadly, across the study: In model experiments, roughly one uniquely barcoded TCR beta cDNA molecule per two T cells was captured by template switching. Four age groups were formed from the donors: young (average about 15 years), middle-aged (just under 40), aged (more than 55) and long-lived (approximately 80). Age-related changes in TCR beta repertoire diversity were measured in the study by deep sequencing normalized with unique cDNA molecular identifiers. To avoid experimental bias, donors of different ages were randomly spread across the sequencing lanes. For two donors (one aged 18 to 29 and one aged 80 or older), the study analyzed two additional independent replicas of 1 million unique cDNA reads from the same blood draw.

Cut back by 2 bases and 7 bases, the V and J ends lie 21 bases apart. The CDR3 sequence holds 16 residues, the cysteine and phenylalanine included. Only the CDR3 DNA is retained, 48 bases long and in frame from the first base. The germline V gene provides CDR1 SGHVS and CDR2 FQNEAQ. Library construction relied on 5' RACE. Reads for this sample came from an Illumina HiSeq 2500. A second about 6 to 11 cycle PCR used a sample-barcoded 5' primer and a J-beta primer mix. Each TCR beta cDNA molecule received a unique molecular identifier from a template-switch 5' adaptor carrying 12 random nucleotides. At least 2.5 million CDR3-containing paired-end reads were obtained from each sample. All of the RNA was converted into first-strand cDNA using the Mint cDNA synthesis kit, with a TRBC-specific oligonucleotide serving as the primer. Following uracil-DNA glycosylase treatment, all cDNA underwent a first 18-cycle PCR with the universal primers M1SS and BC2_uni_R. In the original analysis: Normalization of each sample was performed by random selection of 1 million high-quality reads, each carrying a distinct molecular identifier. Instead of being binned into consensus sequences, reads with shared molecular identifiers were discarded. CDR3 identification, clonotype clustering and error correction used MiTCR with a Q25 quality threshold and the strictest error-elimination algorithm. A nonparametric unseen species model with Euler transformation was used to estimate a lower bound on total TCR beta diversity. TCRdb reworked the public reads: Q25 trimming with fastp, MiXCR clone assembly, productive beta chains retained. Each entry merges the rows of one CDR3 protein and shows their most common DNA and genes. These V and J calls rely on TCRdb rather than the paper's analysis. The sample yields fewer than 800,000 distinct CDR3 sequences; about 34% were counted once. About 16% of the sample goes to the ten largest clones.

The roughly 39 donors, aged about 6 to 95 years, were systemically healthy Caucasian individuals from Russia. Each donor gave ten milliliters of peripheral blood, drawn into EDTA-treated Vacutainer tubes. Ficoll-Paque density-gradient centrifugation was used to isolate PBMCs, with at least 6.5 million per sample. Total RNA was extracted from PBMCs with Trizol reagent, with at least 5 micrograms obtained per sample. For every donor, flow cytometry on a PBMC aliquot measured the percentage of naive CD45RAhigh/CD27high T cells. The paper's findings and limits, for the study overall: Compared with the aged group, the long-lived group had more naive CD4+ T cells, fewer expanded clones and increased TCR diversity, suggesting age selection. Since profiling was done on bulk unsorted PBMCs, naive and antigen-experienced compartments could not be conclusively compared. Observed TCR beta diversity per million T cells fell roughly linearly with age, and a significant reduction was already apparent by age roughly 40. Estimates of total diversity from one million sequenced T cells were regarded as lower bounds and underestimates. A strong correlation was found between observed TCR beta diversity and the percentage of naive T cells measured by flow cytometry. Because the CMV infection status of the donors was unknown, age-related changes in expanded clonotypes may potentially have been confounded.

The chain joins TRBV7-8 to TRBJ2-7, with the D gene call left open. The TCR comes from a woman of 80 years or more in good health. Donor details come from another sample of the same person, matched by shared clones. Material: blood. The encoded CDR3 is CASSLRLAGLTNEQYF. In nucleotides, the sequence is TGTGCCAGCAGCTTAAGATTGGCAGGCCTCACCAATGAGCAGTACTTC. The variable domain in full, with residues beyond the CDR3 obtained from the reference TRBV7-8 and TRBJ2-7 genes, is GAGVSQSPRYKVAKRGQDVALRCDPISGHVSLFWYQQALGQGPEFLTYFQNEAQLDKSGLPSDRFFAERPEGSVSTLKIQRTQQEDSAVYLCASSLRLAGLTNEQYFGPGTRLTVT.